What follows are 21 T cell receptor beta chains derived from one specimen sequenced in a study of cytomegalovirus exposure and HLA in healthy donors. This PCR relied on a set of 60 Vbeta primers and 13 Jbeta primers. The repertoire was sequenced with immunoSEQ multiplex PCR; TCRdb's copy has only in-frame clones and lacks some. There are some 170,000 clones in the sample; 70% to 85% occur only once, and around 3.5% lies in the top ten. The sample was PBMCs. These receptors were collected from a woman aged 60 to 75 in good health and CMV-seropositive.

The J gene is TRBJ2-5, the V gene TRBV5-4; D possibly corresponds to TRBD2 (5 bases). The J call may be mistaken, given a closer DNA end match to TRBJ2-7. The CDR3 runs 14 residues. Germline V gene sequence: CDR1 SGHNT, CDR2 YYREEE (reference sequence). CDR3 DNA sequence: TGTGCCAGCAGCCCCCGGGGAAGCGGCTACGAGCAGTACTTC. Translating it yields CASSPRGSGYEQYF.

V is TRBV28 and J is TRBJ1-2, with D possibly matching TRBD1 (6 bases). The CDR3 covers 14 residues. Germline lookup yields CDR1 MDHEN and CDR2 SYDVKM. Deletions cut 5 bases from V and 6 bases from J, with 16 bases between. The CDR3 region has the DNA TGTGCCAGCAGTCTCTCTTTTTGGACAGATGGCTACACCTTC. Its protein product is CASSLSFWTDGYTF.

As DNA, the CDR3 is TGTGCCAGCAGCCGTTGGGGGGGGGCCTCCTACAATGAGCAGTTCTTC. This sequence encodes CASSRWGGASYNEQFF. The V call is TRBV11-3, the J call TRBJ2-1, with a weak D call TRBD2 (7 bases). V lost 5 bases, J lost 0 bases, and 14 bases lay in between. The CDR3 runs 16 residues. The V gene's germline CDR1 is SGHNT and CDR2 YENEEA.

The V call is TRBV30, the J call TRBJ2-1, with 7 positions matching TRBD2. The CDR3 totals 15 residues. Trimming at V came to 5 bases and at J to 8 bases, leaving 15 bases not matched to a gene. Looked up from germline, CDR1 is GTSNPN and CDR2 is SVGIG (reference sequence). CDR3 residues: CAWVREGILVDEQFF. The CDR3 nucleotides read TGTGCCTGGGTTAGGGAGGGGATTCTAGTGGATGAGCAGTTCTTC.

This chain connects TRBV9 to TRBJ1-2, with D possibly matching TRBD1 (6 bases). The germline V gene has CDR1 SGDLS and CDR2 YYNGEE. The length of the CDR3 is 13 residues. Trimming cost V 0 bases and J 7 bases, with 10 bases left between them. The CDR3 DNA follows: TGTGCCAGCAGCGTAGGGACAGAGACTGGCTACACCTTC. Its protein product is CASSVGTETGYTF. The entire variable domain, with the rest obtained from reference TRBV9 and TRBJ1-2, is as follows: DSGVTQTPKHLITATGQRVTLRCSPRSGDLSVYWYQQSLDQGLQFLIQYYNGEERAKGNILERFSAQQFPDLHSELNLSSLELGDSALYFCASSVGTETGYTFGSGTRLTVV.

The table lists this clone with a count of one. The chain uses TRBV7-2 and TRBJ2-2; maybe TRBD2 (6 bases). The CDR3 extends over 14 amino acids. Germline V CDR1 and CDR2: SGHTA, FQGNSA. The V and J ends lost 5 bases and 5 bases respectively, with 12 bases between them. CDR3 in amino acids: CASSRPRGTGELFF. The CDR3 nucleotides are TGTGCCAGCAGCCGTCCCCGGGGGACCGGGGAGCTGTTTTTT.

The genes are TRBV7-6 and TRBJ2-5; no clear D. Looked up from germline, CDR1 is SGHVS and CDR2 is FNYEAQ. This CDR3 is 11 amino acids long. Trimming took 7 bases from V and 4 from J, leaving 7 bases between them. CDR3 in DNA: TGTGCCAGCACCTTCCTAGAGACCCAGTACTTC. Residues: CASTFLETQYF.

The chain uses TRBV4-3 and TRBJ1-5; the D is unclear. V lost 0 bases and J 7 bases, leaving 22 bases between the germline ends. CDR1 is LGHNA, CDR2 YSLEER, per germline. There are 18 residues in the CDR3. DNA for the CDR3: TGCGCCAGCAGCCAAGATCAGGCCCAGATGGGCTTTGGACAGCCCCAGCATTTT. This codes for CASSQDQAQMGFGQPQHF.

The gene calls are TRBV5-1 and TRBJ1-1, with 7 nucleotides matching TRBD1. This CDR3 region has 14 residues. CDR1 is SGHRS and CDR2 is YFSETQ in the germline V gene. V shed 2 bases and J 3 bases; nucleotides not matched to a gene: 4. CDR3 amino acids: CASSLPGQYTEAFF. In DNA form, the CDR3 reads TGCGCCAGCAGCTTACCGGGACAGTACACTGAAGCTTTCTTT.

This chain connects TRBV5-1 to TRBJ2-2, with TRBD2 matching 7 bases. This CDR3 contains 16 residues. V shed 1 base and J 0 bases; nucleotides not matched to a gene: 3. Germline V gives CDR1 SGHRS, CDR2 YFSETQ. CDR3 in amino acids: CASSLLAATNTGELFF. For the CDR3, the DNA is TGCGCCAGCAGCTTGCTAGCGGCTACGAACACCGGGGAGCTGTTTTTT.

The rearrangement joins TRBV30 to TRBJ1-5, with 7 nucleotides matching TRBD1. This CDR3 region has 14 residues. Germline lookup yields CDR1 GTSNPN and CDR2 SVGIG (reference sequence). With V trimmed by 1 base and J by 7 bases, 7 bases remained unmatched. The CDR3 DNA reads as TGTGCCTGGAGTGCCAACAGGGGAGACCAGCCCCAGCATTTT. Amino acid sequence: CAWSANRGDQPQHF.

This clone was detected a few times. At one of its ends the junction is not consistent with the germline gene, which may arise from a read error. The chain recombines TRBV6-5 with TRBJ2-6, with D perhaps matching TRBD1 (5 bases). This CDR3 is 15 amino acids long. The germline V gene encodes CDR1 MNHEY and CDR2 SVGAGI. The CDR3 sequence: CASRTEKSGANGLTF. Here the CDR3 DNA reads TGTGCCAGCAGAACTGAAAAATCTGGGGCCAACGGCCTGACTTTC.

The chain has TRBV5-5 and TRBJ1-4, with 9 bases lining up with TRBD1. The CDR3 covers 17 residues. V lost 0 bases, J lost 7 bases, and 10 bases stayed unmatched. From germline, CDR1 is SGHKS and CDR2 YYEKEE (reference sequence). The CDR3 loop reads CASSLGLNTGGPEKLFF. The CDR3 DNA follows: TGTGCCAGCAGCTTGGGCCTTAATACAGGGGGCCCTGAAAAACTGTTTTTT.

The CDR3 here is CASSYRTGPYEQYF. In DNA, the CDR3 is TGTGCCAGCAGTTACCGGACAGGGCCCTACGAGCAGTACTTC. The chain is built from TRBV27 and TRBJ2-5, with 8 positions matching TRBD1. Gene TRBJ2-7 matches the end of the DNA better, so the J call may be wrong. This CDR3 comprises 14 residues. CDR1 is MNHEY and CDR2 is SMNVEV in the germline V gene (reference sequence).

The chain carries TRBV11-1 and TRBJ1-4; D gene ambiguous. From germline, CDR1 is SGHAT and CDR2 FQDESV (reference sequence). The CDR3 length is 14 residues. V lost 2 bases and J 4 bases, leaving 8 bases between the germline ends. The CDR3 bases are TGTGCCAGCAGCTTAAACAGATATAATGAAAAACTGTTTTTT. Translation gives CASSLNRYNEKLFF.

This clone was recorded once. The gene calls are TRBV5-1 and TRBJ2-7, with 8 nucleotides matching TRBD2. Unmatched junction bases numbered 6, after V lost 3 bases and J lost 1 base. Germline-derived CDR1 and CDR2 are SGHRS and YFSETQ. This CDR3 spans 15 amino acids. The DNA of the CDR3 is TGCGCCAGCAGCTGGTTAGCGGGGTCTTCCTACGAGCAGTACTTC. As protein: CASSWLAGSSYEQYF.

This clone was seen a single time. V is TRBV7-8 and J is TRBJ2-1; D might be TRBD2 (6 bases). This CDR3 is built from 14 residues. Germline V lookup: CDR1 SGHVS, CDR2 FQNEAQ. V lost 6 bases and J lost 4, with 13 bases in between. CDR3 bases: TGTGCCAGCAGTCAAGGGACTTTATACAATGAGCAGTTCTTC. Translation: CASSQGTLYNEQFF.

The CDR3 region has the DNA TGTGCCAGCAGCGTAGCCGGGAGCGCGAACACCGGGGAGCTGTTTTTT. The encoded protein is CASSVAGSANTGELFF. This chain links TRBV9 with TRBJ2-2; a possible D gene is TRBD2 (6 bases). The CDR3 is 16 residues long. CDR1 is SGDLS and CDR2 is YYNGEE in the germline V gene. Between the trimmed V and J ends, which lost 0 bases and 0 bases, there was a span of 9 bases.

V gene TRBV5-1 combines with J gene TRBJ2-2, with D perhaps TRBD2 (6 bases). Germline V gives CDR1 SGHRS, CDR2 YFSETQ. The CDR3 has 16 residues. V was pared by 1 base and J by 5 bases, with 15 bases between. CDR3 DNA sequence: TGCGCCAGCAGCTTGTCCGTGGGCCGGGGGACCGGGGAGCTGTTTTTT. This sequence encodes CASSLSVGRGTGELFF.

The sample holds one count of this clone. This chain connects TRBV5-1 to TRBJ2-5; a possible D gene is TRBD2 (6 bases). This CDR3 contains 15 residues. CDR1 is SGHRS and CDR2 is YFSETQ in the germline V gene. The germline V and J ends were trimmed by 7 bases and 5 bases, with 21 bases remaining between them. CDR3 residues: CASGYGSSAQETQYF. Here the CDR3 DNA reads TGCGCCAGCGGTTACGGGAGTAGCGCTCAGGAGACCCAGTACTTC.

The chain links TRBV5-4 to TRBJ2-7, with 12 bases aligning to TRBD1. Per germline, CDR1 SGHNT and CDR2 YYREEE (reference sequence). This CDR3 has 15 residues. Trimming cost V 4 bases and J 6 bases; bases outside gene matches: 8. The CDR3 sequence is CASSLPGQGASEQYF. CDR3 nucleotide sequence: TGTGCCAGCAGCCTTCCGGGACAGGGGGCCAGCGAGCAGTACTTC.